These 20 T cell receptor beta chains share one sample of origin, sequenced in a study of response to subunit inactivated influenza vaccine. TCRdb reprocessed the RT-PCR reads via MiXCR and lists one record per CDR3 protein. The table lists a few hundred thousand distinct CDR3 sequences, roughly 12% of them singletons. This sample also appeared in a second study, on T cells expressing NK-cell markers. That report notes: The authors generated TCR beta cDNA through 5'RACE template switching with UMIs.

The sequencing here drew on PBMCs from blood, taken on the day of vaccination. These receptors all come from a man between 50 and 59 years old who received an inactivated influenza vaccine.

The CDR3 sequence is CSARPPSSTDTQYF. For the CDR3, the DNA is TGCAGTGCTAGGCCCCCCTCGAGCACAGATACGCAGTATTTT. This sequence joins TRBV20-1 and TRBJ2-3; D remains unclear. The CDR3 has 14 residues. V shed 3 bases and J shed 0 bases, with 10 bases lying between them. From germline, CDR1 is DFQATT and CDR2 SNEGSKA (reference sequence).

This clonotype has just a few counts. This chain uses TRBV28 with TRBJ2-4, with D tentatively TRBD1 or TRBD2 (6 bases each). This CDR3 is built from 16 residues. V lost 5 bases and J lost 0, with 14 bases in between. Germline V gene data show CDR1 as MDHEN and CDR2 as SYDVKM. The CDR3: CASSGRGPLAKNIQYF. For the CDR3, the DNA is TGTGCCAGCAGTGGCCGGGGGCCACTAGCCAAAAACATTCAGTACTTC.

This clonotype was observed a handful of times. The chain has TRBV5-6 and TRBJ2-1, with D tentatively TRBD1 or TRBD2 (6 bases each). Germline CDR1 SGHDT, CDR2 YYEEEE. V dropped 0 bases and J dropped 11 bases, with 24 bases sitting between them. This CDR3 region has 17 residues. This chain's CDR3 is CASSLALYRELTRQQFF. In DNA, the CDR3 is TGTGCCAGCAGCTTGGCCTTATACAGGGAGCTGACTAGGCAGCAGTTCTTC.

A few counts support this clonotype. V and J are TRBV5-1 and TRBJ2-2; 7 positions agree with TRBD1. Germline CDR1 SGHRS, CDR2 YFSETQ. The CDR3 contains 15 residues. The V and J ends lost 3 bases and 5 bases, in that order; junction bases with no gene match: 7. Here the CDR3 DNA reads TGCGCCAGCAGCTCCAACCGGGACAGAACCGGGGAGCTGTTTTTT. Translation gives CASSSNRDRTGELFF.

V and J are TRBV12-3 or TRBV12-4 and TRBJ2-7, with 8 bases matching TRBD2. This CDR3 comprises 15 residues. V shed 5 bases and J 2 bases; nucleotides not matched to a gene: 8. The CDR3 protein is CASSESGGRTYEQYF. The CDR3 nucleotides read TGTGCCAGCAGTGAAAGCGGGGGCCGAACCTACGAGCAGTACTTC.

This clonotype has at least ten counts. The chain is built from TRBV6-2 or TRBV6-3 and TRBJ2-2; a weak D match, TRBD1 (6 bases). The CDR3 loop spans 16 amino acids. Trimming took 3 bases from V and 5 from J, leaving 16 bases between them. The germline V gene encodes CDR1 MNHEY and CDR2 SVGEGT. CDR3 DNA sequence: TGTGCCAGCAGTTATCGTCGGGACATTAGTACCGGGGAGCTGTTTTTT. Encoded protein: CASSYRRDISTGELFF.

J is TRBJ1-5 and V is TRBV4-3; 8 positions match TRBD1. The ends lost 0 bases at V and 7 bases at J; junction bases unmatched: 5. The CDR3 spans 15 residues. The V gene's germline CDR1 is LGHNA and CDR2 YSLEER. The CDR3, as DNA: TGCGCCAGCAGCCAAGATTTTCAGGGGGCGCAGCCCCAGCATTTT. It is translated as CASSQDFQGAQPQHF.

This clonotype was recorded a few times. The V call is TRBV27, the J call TRBJ2-3; 14 bases match TRBD2. The V and J ends lost 4 bases and 6 bases, in that order; junction bases with no gene match: 12. CDR3 length: 18 residues. CDR1 and CDR2 from the germline V gene are MNHEY and SMNVEV (reference sequence). The DNA for the CDR3 is TGTGCCAGCAGTTCCAAAGGACTAGCGGGGGGTACCAGGGATACGCAGTATTTT. It translates to CASSSKGLAGGTRDTQYF.

This chain joins TRBV12-3 or TRBV12-4 and TRBJ2-4; 8 bases fit TRBD2. The V and J ends lost 0 bases and 6 bases, in that order; junction bases with no gene match: 1. The CDR3 is made up of 14 amino acids. CDR3 sequence: CASSLAGGGNIQYF. The DNA for the CDR3 is TGTGCCAGCAGTTTAGCCGGGGGGGGAAACATTCAGTACTTC.

This clonotype was observed a handful of times. This chain connects TRBV6-5 to TRBJ2-5; unclear D gene. CDR1 is MNHEY and CDR2 is SVGAGI in the germline V gene. The CDR3 spans 12 residues. The ends were cut back, 5 bases at V and 7 bases at J, with 11 bases in the middle. The chain's CDR3 is CASSRAFGTQYF. CDR3 bases: TGTGCCAGCAGTCGCGCCTTCGGGACCCAGTACTTC.

The chain has TRBV5-1 and TRBJ2-1; D not resolved. The CDR3 covers 13 residues. Germline assignment: CDR1 SGHRS and CDR2 YFSETQ. Trimming took 5 bases from V and 4 from J, leaving 10 bases between them. This chain's CDR3 is CASRETAYNEQFF. CDR3 coding DNA: TGCGCCAGCAGGGAGACCGCTTACAATGAGCAGTTCTTC.

The chain uses TRBV18 and TRBJ2-2; the match to TRBD2 covers 9 bases. The germline gives CDR1 KGHSH, CDR2 LQKENI. This CDR3 has 17 amino acids. Germline trimming cut 3 bases from V and 3 bases from J; bases unmatched to any gene: 8. CDR3 bases: TGTGCCAGCTCACCCCGGACTAGCGAGTTTTACACCGGGGAGCTGTTTTTT. Translation gives CASSPRTSEFYTGELFF.

The chain joins TRBV10-3 to TRBJ2-7; D perhaps matches TRBD2 (6 bases). This CDR3 is 15 amino acids long. Trimming left V 6 bases short and J 4 bases short, with 19 bases between. Germline CDR1 and CDR2: ENHRY and SYGVKD. The CDR3 loop reads CAIRGMGGEKYEQYF. The CDR3 DNA sequence: TGTGCCATCAGGGGGATGGGGGGAGAAAAGTACGAGCAGTACTTC.

This clonotype was recorded a few times. The chain links TRBV20-1 to TRBJ2-5; D remains ambiguous. Germline assignment: CDR1 DFQATT and CDR2 SNEGSKA (reference sequence). Between the trimmed V and J ends, which lost 3 bases and 4 bases, there was a span of 12 bases. This CDR3 spans 13 amino acids. The chain's CDR3 is CSASREYGETQYF. In DNA form, the CDR3 reads TGCAGTGCTAGTAGGGAATACGGAGAGACCCAGTACTTC.

This chain joins TRBV7-2 and TRBJ2-1, with no clear D. The CDR3 has 12 amino acids. Trimming removed 8 bases at V and 9 bases at J, with 14 bases between. The germline V gene encodes CDR1 SGHTA and CDR2 FQGNSA. CDR3 sequence reads: CASGRSATEQFF. For the CDR3, the DNA is TGTGCCAGCGGCAGGAGTGCGACTGAGCAGTTCTTC.

This chain connects TRBV6-2 or TRBV6-3 to TRBJ2-2; 11 nucleotides agree with TRBD2. The junction had 18 bases not matched to a gene; V was cut back by 8 bases and J by 1 base. Germline V CDR1 and CDR2: MNHEY, SVGEGT. CDR3 length equals 20 residues. The CDR3 region has the DNA TGTGCCAGCTCTAAATCGCCCGGGACTAGCGGTATGGGGAACACCGGGGAGCTGTTTTTT. Amino acid sequence: CASSKSPGTSGMGNTGELFF.

This clonotype has more than one count but fewer than ten. V and J are TRBV12-3 or TRBV12-4 and TRBJ2-2; 10 positions match TRBD1. The ends lost 5 bases at V and 7 bases at J; junction bases unmatched: 7. The CDR3 runs to 15 residues. CDR3 bases: TGTGCCAGCAGTCAGAGACAGGGGGCCGGCGGGGAGCTGTTTTTT. Its translation: CASSQRQGAGGELFF.

This clonotype appeared many times. The chain recombines TRBV27 with TRBJ2-2; D unclear. CDR3 length: 16 residues. From germline, CDR1 is MNHEY and CDR2 SMNVEV (reference sequence). V dropped 3 bases and J dropped 1 base, with 12 bases sitting between them. CDR3 DNA sequence: TGTGCCAGCAGTTTGCTTGTGGGCGAGAACACCGGGGAGCTGTTTTTT. It translates to CASSLLVGENTGELFF.

This clonotype occurred a few times. The CDR3 DNA reads TGTGCCAGCAGCTTAGAGGCCACAGGGATGACTAACTATGGCTACACCTTC. As protein: CASSLEATGMTNYGYTF. This chain uses TRBV7-9 with TRBJ1-2; weak D call: TRBD1 (6 bases). The germline V gene has CDR1 SEHNR and CDR2 FQNEAQ (reference sequence). V was pared by 1 base and J by 0 bases, with 15 bases between. The CDR3 is made up of 17 amino acids.

This chain links TRBV12-3 or TRBV12-4 with TRBJ2-1, with 7 positions matching TRBD1. This CDR3 has 15 residues. The V and J ends lost 7 bases and 0 bases, in that order; junction bases with no gene match: 6. The CDR3 spells CASNGQASSYNEQFF. The CDR3 nucleotides read TGTGCCAGCAACGGACAGGCTAGCTCCTACAATGAGCAGTTCTTC.